This T cell receptor (beta chain) comes out of a study of cytomegalovirus exposure and HLA in healthy donors. Study-wide context: Among some 400 genotyped donors, about 83% fell in the Caucasian-associated ancestry cluster. General observations from the study: CMV serostatus was the sole immune exposure information available. Upon later analysis, TCR association rates were observed to vary by HLA locus, being highest for DRB1 and lowest for HLA-C.

The PCR contained 60 Vbeta and 13 Jbeta primers. Assay: immunoSEQ multiplex PCR; the TCRdb copy retains only in-frame clones and omits some. The table shows 150,000 to 200,000 clones, with approximately 80% occurring only once. The V gene lost 6 bases and the J gene lost 3 bases, with 23 bases spanning the gap. The CDR3 totals 17 residues. CDR1 MDHEN and CDR2 SYDVKM come from the germline V gene. With regard to this clone: Its antigen remains unknown.

The material sequenced was PBMCs. This receptor was obtained from a woman aged 25 to 39 in good health and CMV-seropositive. The chain has TRBV28 and TRBJ1-1; no reliable D call. The CDR3 here is CASRTEAQTRADTEAFF. The DNA of the CDR3 is TGTGCCAGCAGGACGGAGGCACAGACGAGGGCGGACACTGAAGCTTTCTTT.